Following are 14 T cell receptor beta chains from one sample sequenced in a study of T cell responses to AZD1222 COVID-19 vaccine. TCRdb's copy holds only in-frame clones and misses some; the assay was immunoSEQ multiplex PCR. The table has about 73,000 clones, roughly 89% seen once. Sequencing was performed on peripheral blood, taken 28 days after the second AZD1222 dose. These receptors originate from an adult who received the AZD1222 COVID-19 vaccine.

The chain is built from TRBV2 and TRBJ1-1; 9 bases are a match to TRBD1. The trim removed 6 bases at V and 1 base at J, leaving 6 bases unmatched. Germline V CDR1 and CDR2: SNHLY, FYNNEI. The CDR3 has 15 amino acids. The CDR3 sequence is CASRGGDRANTEAFF. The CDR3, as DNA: TGTGCCAGCAGGGGGGGGGACAGGGCGAACACTGAAGCTTTCTTT.

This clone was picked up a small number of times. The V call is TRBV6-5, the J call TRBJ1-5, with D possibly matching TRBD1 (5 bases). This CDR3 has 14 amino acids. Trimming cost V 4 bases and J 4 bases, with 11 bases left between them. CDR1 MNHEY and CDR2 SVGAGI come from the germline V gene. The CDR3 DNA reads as TGTGCCAGCAGTTTAGGGGCTGGAAATCAGCCCCAGCATTTT. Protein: CASSLGAGNQPQHF.

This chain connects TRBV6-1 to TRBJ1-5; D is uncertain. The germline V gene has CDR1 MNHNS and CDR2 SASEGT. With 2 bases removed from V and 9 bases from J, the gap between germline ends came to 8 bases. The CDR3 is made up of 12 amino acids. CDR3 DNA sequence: TGTGCCAGCAGTGAATACCCGTCGCCCCAGCATTTT. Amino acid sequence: CASSEYPSPQHF.

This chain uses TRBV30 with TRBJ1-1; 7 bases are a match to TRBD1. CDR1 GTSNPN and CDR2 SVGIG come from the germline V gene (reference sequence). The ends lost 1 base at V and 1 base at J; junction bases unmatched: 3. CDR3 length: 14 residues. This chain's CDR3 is CAWSEGTANTEAFF. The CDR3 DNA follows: TGTGCCTGGAGTGAAGGGACAGCGAACACTGAAGCTTTCTTT.

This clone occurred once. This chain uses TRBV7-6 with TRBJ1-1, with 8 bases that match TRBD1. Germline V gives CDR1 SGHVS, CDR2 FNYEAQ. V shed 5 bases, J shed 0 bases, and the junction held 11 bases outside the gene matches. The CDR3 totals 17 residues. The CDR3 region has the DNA TGTGCCAGCAGCCTAGAAGGACAGGGCAGGATGAACACTGAAGCTTTCTTT. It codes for CASSLEGQGRMNTEAFF. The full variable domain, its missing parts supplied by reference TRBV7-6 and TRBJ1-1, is GAGVSQSPRYKVTKRGQDVALRCDPISGHVSLYWYRQALGQGPEFLTYFNYEAQQDKSGLPNDRFSAERPEGSISTLTIQRTEQRDSAMYRCASSLEGQGRMNTEAFFGQGTRLTVV.

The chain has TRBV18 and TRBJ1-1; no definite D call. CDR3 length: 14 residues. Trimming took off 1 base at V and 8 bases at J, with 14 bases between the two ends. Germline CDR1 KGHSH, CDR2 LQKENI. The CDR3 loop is CASSPLGSAMEAFF. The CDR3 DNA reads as TGTGCCAGCTCACCACTCGGTTCGGCAATGGAAGCTTTCTTT.

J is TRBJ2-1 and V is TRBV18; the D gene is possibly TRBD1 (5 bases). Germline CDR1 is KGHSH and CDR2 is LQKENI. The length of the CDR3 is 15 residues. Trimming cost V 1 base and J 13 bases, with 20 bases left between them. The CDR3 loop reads CASSPLDDQGRGQFF. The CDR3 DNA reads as TGTGCCAGCTCACCACTCGACGACCAGGGAAGGGGCCAGTTCTTC.

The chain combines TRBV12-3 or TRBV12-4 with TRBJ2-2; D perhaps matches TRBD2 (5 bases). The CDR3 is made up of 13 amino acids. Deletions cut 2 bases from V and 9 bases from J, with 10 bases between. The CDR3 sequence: CASSLIGVRELFF. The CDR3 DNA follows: TGTGCCAGCAGTTTAATCGGGGTGCGGGAGCTGTTTTTT.

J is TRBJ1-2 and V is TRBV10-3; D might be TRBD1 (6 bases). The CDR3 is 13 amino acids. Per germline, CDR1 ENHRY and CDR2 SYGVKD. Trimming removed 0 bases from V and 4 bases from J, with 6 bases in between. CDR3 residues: CAISESTGYGYTF. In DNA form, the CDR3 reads TGTGCCATCAGTGAGTCGACAGGCTATGGCTACACCTTC.

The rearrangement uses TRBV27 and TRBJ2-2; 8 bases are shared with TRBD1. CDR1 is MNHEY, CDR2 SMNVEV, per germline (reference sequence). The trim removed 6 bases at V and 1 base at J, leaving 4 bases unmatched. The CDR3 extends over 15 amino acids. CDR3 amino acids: CASRGDRRNTGELFF. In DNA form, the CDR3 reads TGTGCCAGCAGGGGGGACAGGAGGAACACCGGGGAGCTGTTTTTT.

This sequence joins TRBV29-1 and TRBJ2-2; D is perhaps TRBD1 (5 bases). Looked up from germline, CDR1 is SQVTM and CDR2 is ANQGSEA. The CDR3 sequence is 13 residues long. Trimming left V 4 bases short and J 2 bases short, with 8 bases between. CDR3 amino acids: CSVVGANTGELFF. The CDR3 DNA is TGCAGCGTTGTTGGGGCAAACACCGGGGAGCTGTTTTTT.

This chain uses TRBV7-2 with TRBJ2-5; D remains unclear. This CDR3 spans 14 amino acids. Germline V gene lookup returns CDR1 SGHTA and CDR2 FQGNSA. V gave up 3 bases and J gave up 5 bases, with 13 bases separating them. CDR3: CASSLAGRAETQYF. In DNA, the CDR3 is TGTGCCAGCAGCTTGGCCGGTCGCGCGGAGACCCAGTACTTC.

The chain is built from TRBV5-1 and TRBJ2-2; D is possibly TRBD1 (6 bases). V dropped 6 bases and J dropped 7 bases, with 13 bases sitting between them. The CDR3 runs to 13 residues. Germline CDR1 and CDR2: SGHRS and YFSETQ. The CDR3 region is CASTEEGGGELFF. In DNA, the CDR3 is TGCGCCAGCACGGAGGAAGGGGGCGGGGAGCTGTTTTTT.

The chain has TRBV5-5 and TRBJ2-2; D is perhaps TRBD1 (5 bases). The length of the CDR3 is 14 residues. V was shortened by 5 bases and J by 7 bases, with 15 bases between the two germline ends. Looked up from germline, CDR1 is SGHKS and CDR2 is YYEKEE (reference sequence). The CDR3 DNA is TGTGCCAGCAGGCCAAGGGGTTCCGACGGGGAGCTGTTTTTT. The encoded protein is CASRPRGSDGELFF.